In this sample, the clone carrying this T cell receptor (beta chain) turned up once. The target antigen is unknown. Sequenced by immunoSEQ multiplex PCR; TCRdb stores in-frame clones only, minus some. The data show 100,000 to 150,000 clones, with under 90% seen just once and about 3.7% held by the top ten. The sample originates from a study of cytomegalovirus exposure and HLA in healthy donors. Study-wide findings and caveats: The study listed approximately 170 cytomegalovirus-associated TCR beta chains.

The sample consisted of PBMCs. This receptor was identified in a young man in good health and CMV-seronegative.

The CDR3 DNA sequence: TGTGCCATCAGTGACCCCCCTAGCGGGGGTTACAATGAGCAGTTCTTC. Its translation is CAISDPPSGGYNEQFF. V usage is TRBV10-3 and J usage is TRBJ2-1, with TRBD2 matching over 10 bases. The CDR3 sequence is 16 residues long. The trim removed 3 bases at V and 4 bases at J, leaving 6 bases unmatched. Germline loops: CDR1 ENHRY, CDR2 SYGVKD.